This T cell receptor (beta chain) was observed in a study of blood T cell repertoires in COVID-19. Background on the study: The origin of the acute and convalescent COVID-19 samples was the United States, Italy and Spain.

This CDR3 comprises 14 residues. With 5 bases removed from V and 2 bases from J, the gap between germline ends came to 11 bases. CDR1 and CDR2 from the germline V gene are SGHRS and YFSETQ. Generated by immunoSEQ multiplex PCR, the TCRdb table keeps only in-frame clones and is missing some. The table has approximately 200,000 clones, just over 85% seen once. Sequencing was carried out using peripheral blood. This TCR was recovered from a man aged 45-65 years with acute or convalescent COVID-19. The rearrangement uses TRBV5-1 and TRBJ1-3, with D unresolved. CDR3 protein: CASRPEFPGNTIYF. As DNA, the CDR3 is TGCGCCAGCAGGCCGGAGTTTCCTGGAAACACCATATATTTT.